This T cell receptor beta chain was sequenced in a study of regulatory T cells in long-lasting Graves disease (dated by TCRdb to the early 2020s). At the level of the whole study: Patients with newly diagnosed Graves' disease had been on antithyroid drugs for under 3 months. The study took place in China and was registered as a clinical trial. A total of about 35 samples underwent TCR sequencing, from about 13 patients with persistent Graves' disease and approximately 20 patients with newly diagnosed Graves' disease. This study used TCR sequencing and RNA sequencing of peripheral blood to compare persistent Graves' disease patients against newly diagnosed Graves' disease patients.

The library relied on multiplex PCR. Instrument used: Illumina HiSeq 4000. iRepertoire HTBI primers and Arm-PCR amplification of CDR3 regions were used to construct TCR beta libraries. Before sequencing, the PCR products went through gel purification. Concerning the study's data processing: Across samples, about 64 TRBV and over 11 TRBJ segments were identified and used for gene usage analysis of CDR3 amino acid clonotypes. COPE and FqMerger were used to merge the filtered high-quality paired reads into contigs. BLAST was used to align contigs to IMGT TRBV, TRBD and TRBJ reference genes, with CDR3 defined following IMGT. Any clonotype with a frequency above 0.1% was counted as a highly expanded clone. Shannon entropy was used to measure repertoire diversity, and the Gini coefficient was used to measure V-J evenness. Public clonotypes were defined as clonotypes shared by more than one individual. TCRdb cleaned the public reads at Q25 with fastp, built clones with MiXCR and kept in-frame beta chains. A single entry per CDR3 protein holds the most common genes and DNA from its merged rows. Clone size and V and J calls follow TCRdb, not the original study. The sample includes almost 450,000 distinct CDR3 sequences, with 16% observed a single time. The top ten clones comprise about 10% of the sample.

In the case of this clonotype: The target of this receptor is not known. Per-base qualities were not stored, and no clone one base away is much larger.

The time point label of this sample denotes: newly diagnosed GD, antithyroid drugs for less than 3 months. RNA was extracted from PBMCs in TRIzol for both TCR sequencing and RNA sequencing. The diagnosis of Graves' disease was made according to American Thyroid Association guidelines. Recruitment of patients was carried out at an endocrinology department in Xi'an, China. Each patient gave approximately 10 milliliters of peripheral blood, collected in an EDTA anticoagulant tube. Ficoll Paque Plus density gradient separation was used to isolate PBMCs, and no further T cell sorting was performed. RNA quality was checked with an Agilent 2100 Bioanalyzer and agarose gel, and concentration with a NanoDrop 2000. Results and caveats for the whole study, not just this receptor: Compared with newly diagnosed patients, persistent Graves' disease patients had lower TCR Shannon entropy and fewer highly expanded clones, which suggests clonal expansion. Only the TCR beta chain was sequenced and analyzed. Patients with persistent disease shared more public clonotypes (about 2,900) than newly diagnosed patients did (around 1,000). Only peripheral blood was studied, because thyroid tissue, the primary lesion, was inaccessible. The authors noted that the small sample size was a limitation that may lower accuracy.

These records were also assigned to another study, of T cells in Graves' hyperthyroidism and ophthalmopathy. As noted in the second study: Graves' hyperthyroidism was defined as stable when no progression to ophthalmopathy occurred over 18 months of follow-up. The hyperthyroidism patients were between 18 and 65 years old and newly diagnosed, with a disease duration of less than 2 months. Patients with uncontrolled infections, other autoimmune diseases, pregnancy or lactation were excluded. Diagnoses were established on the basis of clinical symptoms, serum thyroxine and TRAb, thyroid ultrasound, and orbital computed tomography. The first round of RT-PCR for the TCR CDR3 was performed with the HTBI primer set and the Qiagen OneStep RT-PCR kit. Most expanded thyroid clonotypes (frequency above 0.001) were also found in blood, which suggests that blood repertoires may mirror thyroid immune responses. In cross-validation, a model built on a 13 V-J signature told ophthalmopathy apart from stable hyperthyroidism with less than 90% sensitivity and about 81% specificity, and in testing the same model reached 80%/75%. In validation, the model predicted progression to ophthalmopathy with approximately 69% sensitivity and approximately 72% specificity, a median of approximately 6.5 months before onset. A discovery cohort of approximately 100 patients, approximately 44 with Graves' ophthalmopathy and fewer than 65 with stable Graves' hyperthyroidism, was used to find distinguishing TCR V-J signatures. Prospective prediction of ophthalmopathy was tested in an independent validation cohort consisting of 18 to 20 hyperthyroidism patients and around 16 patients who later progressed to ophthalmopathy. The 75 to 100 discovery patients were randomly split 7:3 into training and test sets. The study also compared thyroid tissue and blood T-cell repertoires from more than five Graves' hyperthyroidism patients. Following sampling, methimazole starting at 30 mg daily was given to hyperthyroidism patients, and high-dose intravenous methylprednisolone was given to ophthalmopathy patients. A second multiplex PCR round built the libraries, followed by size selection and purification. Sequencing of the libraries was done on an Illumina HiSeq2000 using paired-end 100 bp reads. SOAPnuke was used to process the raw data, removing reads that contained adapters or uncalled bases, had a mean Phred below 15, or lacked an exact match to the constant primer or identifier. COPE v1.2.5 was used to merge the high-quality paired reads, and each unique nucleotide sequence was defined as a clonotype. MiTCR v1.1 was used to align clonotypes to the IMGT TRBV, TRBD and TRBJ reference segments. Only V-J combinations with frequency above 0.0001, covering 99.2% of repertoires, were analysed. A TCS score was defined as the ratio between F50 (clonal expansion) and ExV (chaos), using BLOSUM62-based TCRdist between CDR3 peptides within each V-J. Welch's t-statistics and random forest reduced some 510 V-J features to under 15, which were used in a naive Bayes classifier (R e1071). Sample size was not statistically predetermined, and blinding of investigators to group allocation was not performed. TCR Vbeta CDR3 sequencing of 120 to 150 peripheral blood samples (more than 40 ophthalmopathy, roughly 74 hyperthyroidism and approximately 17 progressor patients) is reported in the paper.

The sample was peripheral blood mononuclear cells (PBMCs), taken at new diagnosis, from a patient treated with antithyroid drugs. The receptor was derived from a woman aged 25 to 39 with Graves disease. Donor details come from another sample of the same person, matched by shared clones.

CDR3 loop: CATSDSAGLAGSSYNEQFF. The nucleotide sequence is TGTGCCACCAGTGATTCCGCCGGACTAGCGGGAAGCTCCTACAATGAGCAGTTCTTC. The chain is made from TRBV24-1 and TRBJ2-1, and TRBD2 matches 12 of the central bases. Taken from cysteine to phenylalanine, the CDR3 has 19 residues. The read is trimmed to its CDR3 DNA, 57 bases read in frame from base 1. V is pruned by 2 bases and J by 0 bases, leaving 7 bases of the junction without a gene match. CDR1 and CDR2 are read off the germline V gene as KGHDR and SFDVKD.